This T cell receptor beta chain was identified during a study of cytomegalovirus exposure and HLA in healthy donors. Germline loops: CDR1 SGHAT, CDR2 FQDESV (reference sequence). The CDR3 is made up of 13 amino acids. Trimming removed 1 base at V and 2 bases at J, with 5 bases between. PCR was performed using 60 Vbeta and 13 Jbeta primers. Libraries were prepared by immunoSEQ multiplex PCR; TCRdb keeps only in-frame clonotypes and omits some of them. The profile covers 130,000 to 150,000 clones, with 75% to 85% appearing a single time and around 2.5% taken by the ten largest. The receptor was isolated from a woman younger than 30 in good health and CMV-seropositive. The chain joins TRBV11-1 to TRBJ1-2; perhaps TRBD1 as D (5 bases). The sample comprised PBMCs. The CDR3 DNA reads TGTGCCAGCAGCTTAGGACAGAACTATGGCTACACCTTC. Its protein is CASSLGQNYGYTF.